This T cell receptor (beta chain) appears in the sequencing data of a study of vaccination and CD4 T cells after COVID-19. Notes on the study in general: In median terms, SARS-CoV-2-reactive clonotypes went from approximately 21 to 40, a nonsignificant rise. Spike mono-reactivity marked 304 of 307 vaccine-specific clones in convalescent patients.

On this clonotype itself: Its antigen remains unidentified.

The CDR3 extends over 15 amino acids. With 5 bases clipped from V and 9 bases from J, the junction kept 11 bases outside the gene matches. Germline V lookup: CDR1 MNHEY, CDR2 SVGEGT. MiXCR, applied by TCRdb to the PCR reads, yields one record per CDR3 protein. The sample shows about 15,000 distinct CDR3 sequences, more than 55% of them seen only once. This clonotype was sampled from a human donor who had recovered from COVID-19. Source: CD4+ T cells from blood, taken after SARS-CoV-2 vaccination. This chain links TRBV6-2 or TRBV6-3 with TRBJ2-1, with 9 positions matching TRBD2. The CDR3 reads CASSRASRAGGEQFF. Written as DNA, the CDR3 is TGTGCCAGCAGTCGAGCTTCTAGAGCGGGGGGTGAGCAGTTCTTC.